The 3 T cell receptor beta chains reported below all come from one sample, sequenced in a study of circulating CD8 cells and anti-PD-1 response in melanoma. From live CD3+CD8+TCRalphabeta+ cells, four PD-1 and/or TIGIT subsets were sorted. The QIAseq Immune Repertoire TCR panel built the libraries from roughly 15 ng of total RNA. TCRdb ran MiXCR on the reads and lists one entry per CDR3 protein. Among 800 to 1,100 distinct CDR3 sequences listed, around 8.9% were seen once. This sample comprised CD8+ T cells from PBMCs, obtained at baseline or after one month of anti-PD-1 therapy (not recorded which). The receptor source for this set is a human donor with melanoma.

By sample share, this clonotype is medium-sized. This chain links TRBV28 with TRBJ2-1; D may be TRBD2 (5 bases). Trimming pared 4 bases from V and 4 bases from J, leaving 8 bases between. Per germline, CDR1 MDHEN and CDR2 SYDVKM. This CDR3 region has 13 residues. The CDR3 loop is CASSYPGYNEQFF. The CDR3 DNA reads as TGTGCCAGCAGTTATCCGGGATACAATGAGCAGTTCTTC.

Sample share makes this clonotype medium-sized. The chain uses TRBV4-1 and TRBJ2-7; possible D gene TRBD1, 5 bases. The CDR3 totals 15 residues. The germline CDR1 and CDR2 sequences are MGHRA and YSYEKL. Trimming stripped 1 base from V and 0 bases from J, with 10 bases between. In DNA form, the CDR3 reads TGCGCCAGCAGCCAAGGTCCAGGGATCTCCTACGAGCAGTACTTC. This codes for CASSQGPGISYEQYF.

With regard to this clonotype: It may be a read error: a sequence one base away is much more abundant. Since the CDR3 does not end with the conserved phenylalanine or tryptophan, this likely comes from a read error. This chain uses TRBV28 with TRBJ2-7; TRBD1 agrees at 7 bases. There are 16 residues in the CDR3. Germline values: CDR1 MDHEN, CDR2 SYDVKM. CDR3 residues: CVSSFGTANVFYEQYL. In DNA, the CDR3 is TGTGTCAGCAGTTTCGGGACAGCAAACGTTTTCTACGAGCAGTACCTC.